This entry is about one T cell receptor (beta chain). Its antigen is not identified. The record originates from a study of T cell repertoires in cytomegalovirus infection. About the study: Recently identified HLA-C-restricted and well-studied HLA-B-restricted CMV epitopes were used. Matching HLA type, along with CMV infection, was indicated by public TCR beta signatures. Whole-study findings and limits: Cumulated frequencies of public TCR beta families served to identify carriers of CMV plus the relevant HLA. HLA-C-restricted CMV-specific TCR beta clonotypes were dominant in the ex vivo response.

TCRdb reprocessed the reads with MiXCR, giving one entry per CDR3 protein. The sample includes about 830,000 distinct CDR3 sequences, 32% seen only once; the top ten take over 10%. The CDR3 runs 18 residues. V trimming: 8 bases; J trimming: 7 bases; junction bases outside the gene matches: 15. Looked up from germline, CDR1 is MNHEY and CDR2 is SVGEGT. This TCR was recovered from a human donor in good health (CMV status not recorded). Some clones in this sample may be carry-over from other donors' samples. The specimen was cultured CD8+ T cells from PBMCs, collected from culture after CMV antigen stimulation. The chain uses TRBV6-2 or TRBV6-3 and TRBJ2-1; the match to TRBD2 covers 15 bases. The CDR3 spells CASAGLAGGPSGWNEQFF. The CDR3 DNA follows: TGTGCCAGCGCGGGACTAGCGGGGGGACCCTCGGGTTGGAATGAGCAGTTCTTC.